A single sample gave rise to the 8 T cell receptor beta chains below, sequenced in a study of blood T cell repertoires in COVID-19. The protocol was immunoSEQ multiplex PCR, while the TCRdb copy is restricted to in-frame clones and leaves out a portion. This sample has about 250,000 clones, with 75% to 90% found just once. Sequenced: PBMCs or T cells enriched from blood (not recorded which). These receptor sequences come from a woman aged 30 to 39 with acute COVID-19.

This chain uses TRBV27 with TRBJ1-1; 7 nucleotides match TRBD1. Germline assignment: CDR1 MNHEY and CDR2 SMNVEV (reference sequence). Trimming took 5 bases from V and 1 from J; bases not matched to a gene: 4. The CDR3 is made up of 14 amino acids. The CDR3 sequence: CASSLQGSNTEAFF. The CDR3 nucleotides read TGTGCCAGCAGTCTACAGGGGTCGAACACTGAAGCTTTCTTT.

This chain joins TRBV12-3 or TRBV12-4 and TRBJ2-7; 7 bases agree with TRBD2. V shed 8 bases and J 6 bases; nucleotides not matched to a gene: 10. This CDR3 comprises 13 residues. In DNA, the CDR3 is TGTGCCAGCGCTAGGACTAGTAGTCTCGAGCAGTACTTC. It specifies CASARTSSLEQYF.

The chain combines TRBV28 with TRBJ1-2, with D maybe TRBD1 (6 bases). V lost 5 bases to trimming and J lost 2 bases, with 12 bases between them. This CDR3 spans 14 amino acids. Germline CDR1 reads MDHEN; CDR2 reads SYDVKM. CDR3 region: CASSPGQFNYGYTF. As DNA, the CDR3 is TGTGCCAGCAGTCCCGGACAGTTCAACTATGGCTACACCTTC.

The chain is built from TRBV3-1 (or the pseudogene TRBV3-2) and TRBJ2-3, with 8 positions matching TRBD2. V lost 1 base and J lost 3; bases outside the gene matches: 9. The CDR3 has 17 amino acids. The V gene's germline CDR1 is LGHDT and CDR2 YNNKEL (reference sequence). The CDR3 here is CASSQGLSGTRTDTQYF. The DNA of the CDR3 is TGTGCCAGCAGCCAAGGCCTTAGCGGGACTAGAACAGATACGCAGTATTTT.

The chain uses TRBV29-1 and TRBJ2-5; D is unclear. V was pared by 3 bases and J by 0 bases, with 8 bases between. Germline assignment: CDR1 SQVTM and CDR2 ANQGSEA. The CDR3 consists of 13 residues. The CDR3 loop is CSVDFTDQETQYF. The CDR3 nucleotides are TGCAGCGTTGACTTCACAGACCAAGAGACCCAGTACTTC.

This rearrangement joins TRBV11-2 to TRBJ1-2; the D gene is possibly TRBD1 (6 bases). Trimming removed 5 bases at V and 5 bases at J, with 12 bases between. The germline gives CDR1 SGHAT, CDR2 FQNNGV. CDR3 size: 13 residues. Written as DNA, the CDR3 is TGTGCCAGCAGCCCGTTTGGACAGTATGGCTACACCTTC. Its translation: CASSPFGQYGYTF.

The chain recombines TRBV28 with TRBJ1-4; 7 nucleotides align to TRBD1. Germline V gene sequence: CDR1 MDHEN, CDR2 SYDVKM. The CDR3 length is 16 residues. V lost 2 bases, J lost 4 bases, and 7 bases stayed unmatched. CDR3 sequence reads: CASSLTGTARNEKLFF. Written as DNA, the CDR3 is TGTGCCAGCAGTTTAACGGGGACAGCCCGTAATGAAAAACTGTTTTTT.

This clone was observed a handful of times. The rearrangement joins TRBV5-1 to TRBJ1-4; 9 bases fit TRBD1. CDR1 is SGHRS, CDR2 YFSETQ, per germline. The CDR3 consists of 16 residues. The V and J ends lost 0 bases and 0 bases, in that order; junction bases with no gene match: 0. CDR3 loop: CASSLGQGATNEKLFF. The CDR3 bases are TGCGCCAGCAGCTTGGGACAGGGGGCAACTAATGAAAAACTGTTTTTT.